A selection of T cell receptor beta chains follows, all from one sample in a study of blood T cells in healthy people across ages. One entry per CDR3 protein results from TCRdb running MiXCR on the 5' RACE reads. The table records about 1,400,000 distinct CDR3 sequences, around 39% of them present only once. The sequencing sample was made of blood. Receptors originate from a woman under 30 in good health. Each CDR3 is given without its conserved first and last residue.

cdr3_aa	j_call	v_call	cdr3_length
ACSFPRGPYEQY	TRBJ2-7	TRBV7-9	12
AISLGTTHSYNEQF	TRBJ2-1	TRBV10-3	14
ASSGQGLATNEKLF	TRBJ1-4	TRBV7-9	14
TSIAGWNNEQF	TRBJ2-1	TRBV7-8	11
ASSRRLAGGLRFDEQY	TRBJ2-7	TRBV5-4	16
ASRGGPSSYEQY	TRBJ2-7	TRBV5-1	12
ATKLRDSPYNEQF	TRBJ2-1	TRBV28	13
ASSLGRNKYEQY	-	TRBV7-9	12
ASSQRTTLIEAF	TRBJ1-1	TRBV27	12
SVETSGTYEQY	TRBJ2-7	TRBV29-1	11
ASSVLTDYEQY	TRBJ2-7	TRBV7-9	11
ASSFFGPSSYNEQY	-	TRBV5-1	14
ASSSLYNQETQY	TRBJ2-5	TRBV28	12
ASSLAGVGVGETQY	-	TRBV7-9	14
ASSSLTQGADQPQH	TRBJ1-5	TRBV6-5	14
ASRGGLAGGTTSDTQY	TRBJ2-3	TRBV6-1	16
ASTKSRIPQLVGYNEQY	TRBJ2-7	TRBV28	17
ASSFGHGQNTGELF	TRBJ2-2	TRBV9	14